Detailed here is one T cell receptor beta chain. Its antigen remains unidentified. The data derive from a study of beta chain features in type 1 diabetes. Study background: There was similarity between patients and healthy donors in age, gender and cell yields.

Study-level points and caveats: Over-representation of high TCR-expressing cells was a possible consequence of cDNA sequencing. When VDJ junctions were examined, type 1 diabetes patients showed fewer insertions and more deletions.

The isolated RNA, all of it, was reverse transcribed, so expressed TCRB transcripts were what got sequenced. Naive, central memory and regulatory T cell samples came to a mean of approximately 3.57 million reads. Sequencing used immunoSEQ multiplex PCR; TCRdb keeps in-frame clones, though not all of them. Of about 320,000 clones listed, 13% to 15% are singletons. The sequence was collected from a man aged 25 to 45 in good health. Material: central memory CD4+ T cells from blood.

DNA for the CDR3: TGTGCCAGCAGCCAAGTAGGACTCCCCTACAATGAGCAGTTCTTC. Residues: CASSQVGLPYNEQFF. V usage is TRBV25-1 and J usage is TRBJ2-1, with a tentative D call TRBD2 (5 bases). This CDR3 contains 15 residues. Germline V gives CDR1 MGHDK, CDR2 SYGVNS. The ends were cut back, 6 bases at V and 2 bases at J, with 14 bases in the middle.